The 9 T cell receptor beta chains below come from one sample, sequenced in a study of radiotherapy plus CTLA-4 blockade in lung cancer. Clones were read by immunoSEQ multiplex PCR, and TCRdb kept only the in-frame ones, dropping some. The table has about 45,000 clones, roughly two thirds seen once; the top ten hold 3.5% to 4%. Sample: peripheral blood, taken from a patient treated with radiotherapy plus ipilimumab. These receptors were obtained from a human donor with non-small cell lung cancer who had a complete response to radiotherapy plus ipilimumab.

This chain connects TRBV9 to TRBJ2-7; D remains unclear. V gave up 4 bases and J gave up 3 bases, with 14 bases separating them. Germline V gives CDR1 SGDLS, CDR2 YYNGEE. CDR3 length: 14 amino acids. The CDR3 DNA reads TGTGCCAGCAGCCCTTACGACTCCGTCTACGAGCAGTACTTC. This codes for CASSPYDSVYEQYF. Using reference TRBV9 and TRBJ2-7 for the parts outside the CDR3, the full variable domain is DSGVTQTPKHLITATGQRVTLRCSPRSGDLSVYWYQQSLDQGLQFLIQYYNGEERAKGNILERFSAQQFPDLHSELNLSSLELGDSALYFCASSPYDSVYEQYFGPGTRLTVT.

The gene calls are TRBV18 and TRBJ1-1, with 7 bases matching TRBD1. V shed 6 bases, J shed 10 bases, and the junction held 17 bases outside the gene matches. Germline V gives CDR1 KGHSH, CDR2 LQKENI. The CDR3 has 15 residues. CDR3 bases: TGTGCCAGCTCGCCGGACAGGTCCGCAAAGGGGGGAGCTTTCTTT. This encodes CASSPDRSAKGGAFF.

V and J are TRBV5-8 and TRBJ2-5; 11 bases fit TRBD2. Trimming removed 3 bases from V and 0 bases from J; junction bases left unmatched: 4. Germline loops: CDR1 SGHTS, CDR2 YDEGEE. The CDR3 length is 16 residues. This CDR3 reads CASSSGTSGYQETQYF. In DNA form, the CDR3 reads TGTGCCAGCAGCTCCGGGACTAGCGGTTACCAAGAGACCCAGTACTTC.

This clone appeared a single time. The chain employs TRBV6-5 and TRBJ2-5; 13 nucleotides line up with TRBD2. V dropped 4 bases and J dropped 7; count of bases not matched to a gene: 6. The CDR3 extends over 15 amino acids. Germline values: CDR1 MNHEY, CDR2 SVGAGI. CDR3 amino acids: CASSSLAGGQWTQYF. CDR3 DNA sequence: TGTGCCAGCAGTTCACTAGCGGGGGGGCAATGGACCCAGTACTTC.

This chain connects TRBV10-3 to TRBJ1-1, with 11 bases identical to TRBD1. The CDR3 contains 14 residues. V trimming: 6 bases; J trimming: 5 bases; junction bases outside the gene matches: 5. Germline CDR1 is ENHRY and CDR2 is SYGVKD. CDR3 region: CAIRGTGGNTEAFF. CDR3 bases: TGTGCCATCAGAGGGACAGGGGGGAATACTGAAGCTTTCTTT.

The rearrangement uses TRBV7-9 and TRBJ1-1; TRBD1 matches 7 bases. The CDR3 sequence is 15 residues long. The junction had 11 bases not matched to a gene; V was cut back by 5 bases and J by 5 bases. The germline V gene has CDR1 SEHNR and CDR2 FQNEAQ (reference sequence). As DNA, the CDR3 is TGTGCCAGCAGCCTAGGGGGCGGGGGACGGACTGAAGCTTTCTTT. Translated, it gives CASSLGGGGRTEAFF. The whole variable domain, remainder taken from reference TRBV7-9 and TRBJ1-1, is DTGVSQNPRHKITKRGQNVTFRCDPISEHNRLYWYRQTLGQGPEFLTYFQNEAQLEKSRLLSDRFSAERPKGSFSTLEIQRTEQGDSAMYLCASSLGGGGRTEAFFGQGTRLTVV.

The CDR3 coding sequence is TGTGCCAGCAGGAGGACAGGTGGCTACACCTTC. This gives the protein CASRRTGGYTF. This chain joins TRBV28 and TRBJ1-2; TRBD1 agrees at 7 bases. The CDR3 covers 11 residues. Germline CDR1 MDHEN, CDR2 SYDVKM. J gave up 7 bases and V 6 bases, and 2 bases lay outside the gene matches.

V gene TRBV25-1 combines with J gene TRBJ1-2, with D possibly being TRBD1 (5 bases). Trimming stripped 2 bases from V and 4 bases from J, with 8 bases between. The CDR3 has 13 residues. Germline CDR1 MGHDK, CDR2 SYGVNS. The CDR3 bases are TGTGCCAGCAGTGAAAATAGGGGCTATGGCTACACCTTC. Its translation: CASSENRGYGYTF.

The V and J genes are TRBV6-1 and TRBJ2-7; 7 bases fit TRBD1. The germline V gene has CDR1 MNHNS and CDR2 SASEGT. The junction had 8 bases not matched to a gene; V was cut back by 1 base and J by 2 bases. The CDR3 length is 16 residues. In DNA, the CDR3 is TGTGCCAGCAGTGAAGTCCACACCGGGACAGCCTACGAGCAGTACTTC. Translation gives CASSEVHTGTAYEQYF.